Below, 32 T cell receptor beta chains from the same sample are listed, as sequenced in a study of human T cells and chemical hapten exposure. TCRdb used MiXCR to reprocess the RACE reads, holding one entry per CDR3 protein. The table includes a few hundred thousand distinct CDR3 sequences, about 4.4% detected once. Time point here: patch test 1, 2 weeks after DPC sensitization. Treatment reported: therapeutic diphenylcyclopropenone sensitization with weekly scalp DPC. The starting material was whole blood, obtained in connection with sensitization to the hapten diphenylcyclopropenone (DPC). The receptors here all came from a woman in her fifties or sixties with alopecia areata. Some clones in this sample may be carry-over from other donors' samples.

The gene calls are TRBV6-5 and TRBJ2-2, with a possible D match to TRBD1 (5 bases). The CDR3 covers 17 residues. Germline V CDR1 and CDR2: MNHEY, SVGAGI. V was pared by 2 bases and J by 1 base, with 14 bases between. CDR3 amino acids: CASSYGAVPLNTGELFF. CDR3 DNA sequence: TGTGCCAGCAGTTACGGGGCAGTCCCCTTGAACACCGGGGAGCTGTTTTTT.

In this sample, this clonotype turned up many times. V and J are TRBV10-3 and TRBJ1-5; TRBD1 might be the D (6 bases). Per germline, CDR1 ENHRY and CDR2 SYGVKD. The V end lost 0 bases, the J end lost 10 bases, and 16 bases lay between the germline ends. This CDR3 has 15 residues. Written as DNA, the CDR3 is TGTGCCATCAGTGAGTCGGGGCAGGGGCCCGGTCCCCAGCATTTT. It is translated as CAISESGQGPGPQHF.

This clonotype was recorded many times. DNA of the CDR3: TGCGCCAGCAGCCAAGGGGAGAACACTGAAGCTTTCTTT. Translating gives CASSQGENTEAFF. The chain is built from TRBV4-1 and TRBJ1-1, with D hard to call. Germline CDR1 is MGHRA and CDR2 is YSYEKL. V was shortened by 1 base and J by 1 base, with 4 bases between the two germline ends. This CDR3 comprises 13 residues.

This clonotype occurred many times. The chain combines TRBV7-8 with TRBJ2-2; 9 bases are shared with TRBD1. This CDR3 is built from 15 residues. Losses at the gene ends were 5 bases for V and 5 bases for J; bases not matched to a gene: 6. The germline CDR1 and CDR2 sequences are SGHVS and FQNEAQ. CDR3 region: CASSPWTGETGELFF. The CDR3 nucleotides are TGTGCCAGCAGCCCTTGGACAGGGGAGACCGGGGAGCTGTTTTTT.

This clonotype was seen a handful of times. The CDR3 loop is CATRYRQGTNEKLFF. The CDR3, as DNA: TGTGCCACCCGCTACCGACAGGGAACTAATGAAAAACTGTTTTTT. J is TRBJ1-4 and V is TRBV10-3; 7 bases align to TRBD1. The germline gives CDR1 ENHRY, CDR2 SYGVKD. CDR3 length: 15 residues. The V gene end was trimmed by 10 bases and the J gene end by 1 base; junction bases not matched to a gene: 9.

This clonotype occurred a few times. The rearrangement joins TRBV4-1 to TRBJ2-2; TRBD2 agrees at 9 bases. Germline values: CDR1 MGHRA, CDR2 YSYEKL. The J segment lost 4 bases and the V segment lost 2 bases, leaving 2 bases of the junction unmatched. The CDR3 covers 15 residues. The CDR3: CASSQSGGPTGELFF. CDR3 nucleotide sequence: TGCGCCAGCAGCCAAAGCGGGGGGCCCACCGGGGAGCTGTTTTTT.

This clonotype was seen many times. The chain couples TRBV7-2 to TRBJ2-3; D is undetermined. The ends were cut back, 3 bases at V and 4 bases at J, with 14 bases in the middle. CDR1 is SGHTA and CDR2 is FQGNSA in the germline V gene. CDR3 length equals 15 residues. This CDR3 is CASSLSRVRADTQYF. CDR3 bases: TGTGCCAGCAGCTTGAGTAGGGTAAGGGCAGATACGCAGTATTTT.

The chain is built from TRBV7-9 and TRBJ1-4; 8 positions match TRBD1. J lost 3 bases, V lost 5 bases, and 5 bases had no gene match. Germline V gene data show CDR1 as SEHNR and CDR2 as FQNEAQ (reference sequence). The CDR3 covers 15 residues. CDR3 in DNA: TGTGCCAGCAGCATACTGACAGGGGCTAATGAAAAACTGTTTTTT. Its protein is CASSILTGANEKLFF.

This clonotype was observed many times. The chain employs TRBV7-9 and TRBJ2-3; TRBD2 matches 7 bases. The length of the CDR3 is 15 residues. V was clipped by 5 bases and J by 0 bases; unmatched bases: 5. Per germline, CDR1 SEHNR and CDR2 FQNEAQ (reference sequence). The CDR3 nucleotides read TGTGCCAGCAGCAGACTAGCTTCAAGCACAGATACGCAGTATTTT. Protein: CASSRLASSTDTQYF.

There are a few counts of this clonotype. V usage is TRBV5-5 and J usage is TRBJ1-1; D gene uncertain. Deletions cut 2 bases from V and 7 bases from J, with 6 bases between. This CDR3 region has 11 residues. The V gene's germline CDR1 is SGHKS and CDR2 YYEKEE (reference sequence). The CDR3 bases are TGTGCCAGCAGCTTTGGCGTTGAAGCTTTCTTT. Its protein is CASSFGVEAFF.

The genes are TRBV27 and TRBJ2-3, with unresolved D. The CDR3 extends over 13 amino acids. In germline, CDR1 is MNHEY, CDR2 SMNVEV (reference sequence). Trimming shortened V by 5 bases and J by 2 bases, and 8 bases separated the two germline ends. The CDR3 is CASSIWATDTQYF. The DNA for the CDR3 is TGTGCCAGCAGTATTTGGGCCACAGATACGCAGTATTTT.

This clonotype was counted only a few times. The chain couples TRBV28 to TRBJ2-7, with D hard to call. V was trimmed by 1 base and J by 0 bases, leaving 7 bases between them. This CDR3 is built from 14 residues. Per germline, CDR1 MDHEN and CDR2 SYDVKM. CDR3 loop: CASSLLHSSYEQYF. The CDR3 nucleotides read TGTGCCAGCAGTTTATTGCACTCCTCCTACGAGCAGTACTTC.

This clonotype has at least ten counts. CDR3 sequence: CSALMGTAEAFF. The CDR3 DNA reads as TGCAGTGCACTTATGGGTACCGCTGAAGCTTTCTTT. The chain has TRBV20-1 and TRBJ1-1; D gene uncertain. The CDR3 spans 12 residues. Germline CDR1 reads DFQATT; CDR2 reads SNEGSKA (reference sequence). The V end lost 6 bases, the J end lost 6 bases, and 14 bases lay between the germline ends.

This clonotype has just a few counts. This chain joins TRBV6-1 and TRBJ2-4, with a possible D match to TRBD2 (5 bases). Germline loops: CDR1 MNHNS, CDR2 SASEGT. Trimming cost V 6 bases and J 4 bases, with 7 bases left between them. The CDR3 runs 12 residues. Written as DNA, the CDR3 is TGTGCCAGCAGCCGGGAAAAAAACATTCAGTACTTC. The encoded protein is CASSREKNIQYF.

The rearrangement links TRBV20-1 to TRBJ2-1, with TRBD2 identical over 9 bases. Per germline, CDR1 DFQATT and CDR2 SNEGSKA (reference sequence). The CDR3 has 13 amino acids. The CDR3 DNA follows: TGCGGCTCACGACTAGCGGCCAACAATGAGCAGTTCTTC. Translated: CGSRLAANNEQFF.

This clonotype was recorded at least ten times. Here the CDR3 reads CATSDPNQPQHF. Here the CDR3 DNA reads TGTGCCACCAGTGATCCTAATCAGCCCCAGCATTTT. The rearrangement uses TRBV24-1 and TRBJ1-5; D gene uncertain. Trimming removed 3 bases at V and 4 bases at J, with 3 bases between. Germline V CDR1 and CDR2: KGHDR, SFDVKD. The CDR3 is made up of 12 amino acids.

The chain is built from TRBV4-1 and TRBJ1-5; D might be TRBD1 (5 bases). Germline V lookup: CDR1 MGHRA, CDR2 YSYEKL. The CDR3 contains 15 residues. V was shortened by 0 bases and J by 6 bases, with 12 bases between the two germline ends. The CDR3 DNA follows: TGCGCCAGCAGCCAAGACCAGGGTCTGGGTCAGCCCCAGCATTTT. Amino acids: CASSQDQGLGQPQHF.

This clonotype was counted many times. The chain employs TRBV29-1 and TRBJ2-3; possibly TRBD1 for D (6 bases). The CDR3 spans 14 residues. Trimming removed 7 bases at V and 1 base at J, with 15 bases between. In germline, CDR1 is SQVTM, CDR2 ANQGSEA. The CDR3 protein is CSGAQGRGTDTQYF. In DNA form, the CDR3 reads TGCAGCGGCGCACAGGGCCGAGGCACAGATACGCAGTATTTT.

There are many counts of this clonotype. The chain employs TRBV7-9 and TRBJ2-5; D not certain. CDR3 length: 12 amino acids. Germline V gene sequence: CDR1 SEHNR, CDR2 FQNEAQ (reference sequence). V gave up 2 bases and J gave up 5 bases, with 6 bases separating them. CDR3 in DNA: TGTGCCAGCAGCTTATCGTCCGAGACCCAGTACTTC. The encoded protein is CASSLSSETQYF.

CDR3 coding DNA: TGCGCCAGCAGCCCCGCAGGCGGCGGGCAGGGCACAGATACGCAGTATTTT. Translating it yields CASSPAGGGQGTDTQYF. This chain joins TRBV5-1 and TRBJ2-3; a weak D match, TRBD2 (5 bases). The germline CDR1 and CDR2 sequences are SGHRS and YFSETQ. The CDR3 is 17 amino acids. The germline V and J ends were trimmed by 4 bases and 1 base, with 19 bases remaining between them.

This rearrangement joins TRBV5-6 to TRBJ1-4, with D hard to call. The CDR3 is 13 residues long. V lost 4 bases and J 7 bases, leaving 11 bases between the germline ends. Germline CDR1 SGHDT, CDR2 YYEEEE. CDR3 residues: CASSQVASEKLFF. In DNA, the CDR3 is TGTGCCAGCAGCCAAGTGGCGAGTGAAAAACTGTTTTTT.

This clonotype was detected ten times or more. The chain recombines TRBV11-2 with TRBJ2-3; the D is unclear. The CDR3 length is 15 residues. CDR1 is SGHAT, CDR2 FQNNGV, per germline. The ends were cut back, 2 bases at V and 3 bases at J, with 12 bases in the middle. For the CDR3, the DNA is TGTGCCAGCAGCTTATTAATCGCGTTTACAGATACGCAGTATTTT. It codes for CASSLLIAFTDTQYF.

V usage is TRBV5-1 and J usage is TRBJ1-1; TRBD1 matches at 8 bases. J gave up 5 bases and V 5 bases, and 8 bases lay outside the gene matches. The V gene's germline CDR1 is SGHRS and CDR2 YFSETQ. This CDR3 has 14 residues. The CDR3 reads CASSPDRGKTEAFF. The CDR3 DNA reads as TGCGCCAGCAGTCCCGACAGGGGAAAGACTGAAGCTTTCTTT.

This clonotype was observed many times. The V and J genes are TRBV5-5 and TRBJ2-7; D is unclear. The CDR3 length is 14 residues. The germline V and J ends were trimmed by 0 bases and 2 bases, with 9 bases remaining between them. The germline V gene encodes CDR1 SGHKS and CDR2 YYEKEE (reference sequence). This CDR3 reads CASSLEQNAYEQYF. CDR3 coding DNA: TGTGCCAGCAGCTTGGAACAAAATGCCTACGAGCAGTACTTC.

As for this clonotype: A much larger clone sits a single nucleotide away, making a read error possible. The chain is built from TRBV6-5 and TRBJ2-7; D tentatively fits TRBD1 or TRBD2 (5 bases each). CDR1 and CDR2 from the germline V gene are MNHEY and SVGAGI. This CDR3 contains 13 residues. Between the trimmed V and J ends, which lost 6 bases and 3 bases, there was a span of 12 bases. The DNA for the CDR3 is TGTGCCAGCAGAGAGAGGGGTCACTACGAGCAGTACTTC. Translation: CASRERGHYEQYF.

This clonotype was counted at least ten times. CDR3 DNA sequence: TGTGCCAGCAGCTCATTAAACGGGAACACTGAAGCTTTCTTT. Translation: CASSSLNGNTEAFF. This rearrangement joins TRBV9 to TRBJ1-1; no firm D call. The V gene's germline CDR1 is SGDLS and CDR2 YYNGEE. With 4 bases removed from V and 1 base from J, the gap between germline ends came to 11 bases. CDR3 size: 14 residues.

This clonotype appeared many times. This chain links TRBV6-7 with TRBJ1-5; 10 nucleotides line up with TRBD1. TRBV6-7 is an ORF, with its function uncertain. The CDR3 has 14 amino acids. J lost 7 bases, V lost 7 bases, and 7 bases had no gene match. The CDR3 region has the DNA TGTGCCAGCAAAGACAGGGGGCGCAGACAGCCCCAGCATTTT. As protein: CASKDRGRRQPQHF.

This clonotype was found a few times. J is TRBJ1-2 and V is TRBV12-3 or TRBV12-4; D is perhaps TRBD1 (5 bases). V lost 4 bases, J lost 4 bases, and 16 bases lay in between. The CDR3 runs 15 residues. This chain's CDR3 is CASSYVPGTAYGYTF. The DNA of the CDR3 is TGTGCCAGCAGTTACGTTCCCGGGACGGCCTATGGCTACACCTTC.

This clonotype has a handful of counts. V gene TRBV9 combines with J gene TRBJ2-7; 7 positions agree with TRBD1. The ends lost 3 bases at V and 6 bases at J; junction bases unmatched: 6. Germline assignment: CDR1 SGDLS and CDR2 YYNGEE. The CDR3 runs 13 residues. The CDR3, as DNA: TGTGCCAGCAGCGGCACAGGGGACGGCGAGCAGTACTTC. It translates to CASSGTGDGEQYF.

In this sample, this clonotype turned up many times. The chain has TRBV10-3 and TRBJ2-2; 9 bases map to TRBD1. This CDR3 contains 15 residues. J was trimmed by 7 bases and V by 5 bases; bases with no gene match: 8. Looked up from germline, CDR1 is ENHRY and CDR2 is SYGVKD. The CDR3 bases are TGTGCCATCAGTCCCGGGACAGGGCGGGGCGGGGAGCTGTTTTTT. Translation gives CAISPGTGRGGELFF.

This clonotype has only a few counts. The genes are TRBV16 and TRBJ1-5, with a weak D call TRBD1 (5 bases). The CDR3 extends over 13 amino acids. V lost 3 bases to trimming and J lost 7 bases, with 10 bases between them. Looked up from germline, CDR1 is KGHSY and CDR2 is FQNENV. CDR3 nucleotide sequence: TGTGCCAGCAGCCAGGGGTGGGACCAGCCCCAGCATTTT. This encodes CASSQGWDQPQHF.

Many counts were recorded for this clonotype. The CDR3 sequence is CASSFPGDRIYGYTF. For the CDR3, the DNA is TGTGCCAGCAGTTTTCCAGGGGACCGAATCTATGGCTACACCTTC. This chain links TRBV12-3 or TRBV12-4 with TRBJ1-2; D is possibly TRBD1 (6 bases). The CDR3 spans 15 residues. Between the trimmed V and J ends, which lost 3 bases and 4 bases, there was a span of 15 bases.